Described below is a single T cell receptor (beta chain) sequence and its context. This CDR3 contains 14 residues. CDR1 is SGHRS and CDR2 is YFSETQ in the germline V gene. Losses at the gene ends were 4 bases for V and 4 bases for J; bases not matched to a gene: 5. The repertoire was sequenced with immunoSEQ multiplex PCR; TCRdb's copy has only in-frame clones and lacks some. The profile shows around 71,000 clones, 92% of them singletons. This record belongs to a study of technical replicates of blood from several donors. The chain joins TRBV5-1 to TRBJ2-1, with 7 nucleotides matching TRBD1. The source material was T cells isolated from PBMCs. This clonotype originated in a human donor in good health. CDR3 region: CASSARQGYNEQFF. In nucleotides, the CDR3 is TGCGCCAGCAGCGCAAGACAGGGATACAATGAGCAGTTCTTC.